These 32 T cell receptor beta chains were all obtained from the same sample, sequenced in a study of cytomegalovirus exposure and HLA in healthy donors. 60 Vbeta and 13 Jbeta primers were used in PCR. Sequencing used immunoSEQ multiplex PCR; TCRdb keeps in-frame clones, though not all of them. The sample has some 85,000 clones; roughly 80% are singletons. Sequenced sample: PBMCs. The receptor source for this set is a man aged 25 to 40 in good health and CMV-seronegative.

The chain uses TRBV6-5 and TRBJ2-3; no clear D gene. Germline CDR1 is MNHEY and CDR2 is SVGAGI. The CDR3 consists of 14 residues. V was shortened by 2 bases and J by 1 base, with 7 bases between the two germline ends. Written as DNA, the CDR3 is TGTGCCAGCAGTTACGGTGAGGGCACAGATACGCAGTATTTT. This sequence encodes CASSYGEGTDTQYF.

The sample holds a few counts of this clone. The chain has TRBV6-5 and TRBJ1-3; a possible D gene is TRBD1 (6 bases). Trimming shortened V by 1 base and J by 0 bases, and 7 bases separated the two germline ends. In germline, CDR1 is MNHEY, CDR2 SVGAGI. This CDR3 region has 15 residues. The CDR3, as DNA: TGTGCCAGCAGTTACTTACAGGGCTCTGGAAACACCATATATTTT. This codes for CASSYLQGSGNTIYF.

The gene calls are TRBV28 and TRBJ1-5; 12 bases are shared with TRBD1. The CDR3 is 16 amino acids. Germline-derived CDR1 and CDR2 are MDHEN and SYDVKM. The trim removed 3 bases at V and 5 bases at J, leaving 5 bases unmatched. The CDR3 nucleotides are TGTGCCAGCAGTTTCGGGACAGGGGGCTTGGATCAGCCCCAGCATTTT. Its translation: CASSFGTGGLDQPQHF.

This chain links TRBV6-1 with TRBJ1-6, with D uncertain. V shed 2 bases and J shed 0 bases, with 8 bases lying between them. The germline gives CDR1 MNHNS, CDR2 SASEGT. The CDR3 has 16 amino acids. The CDR3 loop is CASSESAFSYNSPLHF. CDR3 in DNA: TGTGCCAGCAGTGAATCCGCGTTCTCCTATAATTCACCCCTCCACTTT.

The chain combines TRBV6-1 with TRBJ2-3; 7 bases are a match to TRBD2. V lost 2 bases, J lost 1 base, and 3 bases stayed unmatched. Germline-derived CDR1 and CDR2 are MNHNS and SASEGT. This CDR3 has 15 amino acids. The CDR3 is CASSELSGGTDTQYF. The CDR3 DNA follows: TGTGCCAGCAGTGAACTCAGCGGGGGCACAGATACGCAGTATTTT.

The chain employs TRBV6-5 and TRBJ1-5; 8 positions agree with TRBD1. Germline assignment: CDR1 MNHEY and CDR2 SVGAGI. This CDR3 region has 15 residues. J lost 4 bases, V lost 5 bases, and 7 bases had no gene match. The DNA of the CDR3 is TGTGCCAGCAGTAAGGGGGACAGGCTGAATCAGCCCCAGCATTTT. Amino acid sequence: CASSKGDRLNQPQHF.

This clone was observed a handful of times. The chain joins TRBV7-9 to TRBJ1-2, with no clear D. Trimming shortened V by 5 bases and J by 4 bases, and 20 bases separated the two germline ends. Germline V gene lookup returns CDR1 SEHNR and CDR2 FQNEAQ (reference sequence). The CDR3 is 16 amino acids. CDR3 sequence (DNA): TGTGCCAGCAGCCCAAGAAACAGCTCAATCCGCTATGGCTACACCTTC. Its protein product is CASSPRNSSIRYGYTF.

V is TRBV25-1 and J is TRBJ2-7; TRBD1 aligns across 12 bases. Germline CDR1 MGHDK, CDR2 SYGVNS. This CDR3 comprises 15 residues. Trimming cost V 3 bases and J 2 bases; bases outside gene matches: 2. Written as DNA, the CDR3 is TGTGCCAGCAGTGAGGGACAGGGGGCGACCTACGAGCAGTACTTC. Protein: CASSEGQGATYEQYF.

The chain is built from TRBV6-5 and TRBJ1-2; the match to TRBD1 covers 8 bases. CDR1 is MNHEY and CDR2 is SVGAGI in the germline V gene. The CDR3 runs 15 residues. With 6 bases clipped from V and 4 bases from J, the junction kept 10 bases outside the gene matches. The CDR3 sequence: CASRESGTGTYGYTF. CDR3 DNA: TGTGCCAGCAGGGAGTCCGGGACAGGAACCTATGGCTACACCTTC.

This clone showed up just once. J is TRBJ1-5 and V is TRBV2; D uncertain. The CDR3 extends over 17 amino acids. The germline gives CDR1 SNHLY, CDR2 FYNNEI. Between the trimmed V and J ends, which lost 0 bases and 2 bases, there was a span of 14 bases. The CDR3 DNA is TGTGCCAGCAGTGAAGCTGGGAGTCGCCGGGGCAATCAGCCCCAGCATTTT. Its protein is CASSEAGSRRGNQPQHF.

In the case of this clone: Other DNA sequences in this sample translate to the same CDR3. The genes are TRBV7-9 and TRBJ1-2, with TRBD1 identical over 9 bases. The trim removed 0 bases at V and 9 bases at J, leaving 8 bases unmatched. The CDR3 has 15 amino acids. Germline-derived CDR1 and CDR2 are SEHNR and FQNEAQ (reference sequence). The CDR3 DNA sequence: TGTGCCAGCAGCTTAGCGGGACAGGGAATATCGAGCTACACCTTC. Its protein product is CASSLAGQGISSYTF.

The J gene is TRBJ2-5, the V gene TRBV19; 9 nucleotides align to TRBD1. J was trimmed by 6 bases and V by 7 bases; bases with no gene match: 6. Germline V gene sequence: CDR1 LNHDA, CDR2 SQIVND (reference sequence). The CDR3 is 13 amino acids. In DNA, the CDR3 is TGTGCCAGTACTGAACAGGGGGCGCAGACCCAGTACTTC. It yields the protein CASTEQGAQTQYF.

The chain links TRBV6-1 to TRBJ1-2, with 10 bases matching TRBD1. Germline V gives CDR1 MNHNS, CDR2 SASEGT. The J segment lost 7 bases and the V segment lost 1 base, leaving 9 bases of the junction unmatched. The CDR3 spans 16 residues. This chain's CDR3 is CASSEGDRGWLAGYTF. As DNA, the CDR3 is TGTGCCAGCAGTGAAGGGGACAGGGGATGGTTAGCTGGCTACACCTTC.

CDR3 in amino acids: CASSVREKADTQYF. Here the CDR3 DNA reads TGTGCCAGCAGTGTGCGGGAGAAGGCAGATACGCAGTATTTT. The V and J genes are TRBV6-1 and TRBJ2-3; 7 bases align to TRBD2. The CDR3 contains 14 residues. The trim removed 4 bases at V and 4 bases at J, leaving 5 bases unmatched. The germline V gene has CDR1 MNHNS and CDR2 SASEGT.

The gene calls are TRBV5-1 and TRBJ2-1; 9 bases are a match to TRBD1. From germline, CDR1 is SGHRS and CDR2 YFSETQ. This CDR3 is built from 16 residues. Trimming removed 5 bases from V and 0 bases from J; junction bases left unmatched: 6. DNA of the CDR3: TGCGCCAGCAGATCTACACAGGGGGCCTCCTACAATGAGCAGTTCTTC. Its translation is CASRSTQGASYNEQFF. Full variable domain (outside the CDR3, taken from reference TRBV5-1 and TRBJ2-1): KAGVTQTPRYLIKTRGQQVTLSCSPISGHRSVSWYQQTPGQGLQFLFEYFSETQRNKGNFPGRFSGRQFSNSRSEMNVSTLELGDSALYLCASRSTQGASYNEQFFGPGTRLTVL.

Note on this clone: A junction boundary mismatches the germline segment, possibly from a read error. The gene calls are TRBV7-9 and TRBJ1-5; no clear D gene. Germline-derived CDR1 and CDR2 are SEHNR and FQNEAQ (reference sequence). The CDR3 runs to 16 residues. DNA for the CDR3: TGTTCCAGCAGCTTAGGCGGGATCCGTAGCAATCAGCCCCAGCATTTT. It codes for CSSSLGGIRSNQPQHF. Supplemented by reference TRBV7-9 and TRBJ1-5, the full variable domain reads DTGVSQNPRHKITKRGQNVTFRCDPISEHNRLYWYRQTLGQGPEFLTYFQNEAQLEKSRLLSDRFSAERPKGSFSTLEIQRTEQGDSAMYLCSSSLGGIRSNQPQHFGDGTRLSIL.

The rearrangement links TRBV21-1 to TRBJ1-2; no DNA check was done on the table's D call, TRBD1. TRBV21-1 is given as a pseudogene. The CDR3 sequence is 13 residues long. The CDR3 coding sequence is TGTGCCAGCAGCAAAGAACAAAGGGGGGGCTACACCTTC. This encodes CASSKEQRGGYTF.

J is TRBJ2-3 and V is TRBV25-1; TRBD1 might be the D (5 bases). The CDR3 consists of 18 residues. Germline values: CDR1 MGHDK, CDR2 SYGVNS. V shed 2 bases and J shed 0 bases, with 18 bases lying between them. CDR3 in DNA: TGTGCCAGCAGTGAAGAACCAGGGTATTCCCTTAGCACAGATACGCAGTATTTT. Its translation: CASSEEPGYSLSTDTQYF.

The chain uses TRBV30 and TRBJ2-7; D call uncertain. Germline assignment: CDR1 GTSNPN and CDR2 SVGIG (reference sequence). The CDR3 length is 12 residues. V shed 0 bases and J shed 5 bases, with 8 bases lying between them. The CDR3 region is CAWSVLRDEQYF. The CDR3 bases are TGTGCCTGGAGTGTACTTCGGGACGAGCAGTACTTC.

A few counts support this clone. The chain uses TRBV4-1 and TRBJ1-4, with D perhaps matching TRBD1 (6 bases). This CDR3 spans 14 amino acids. Germline values: CDR1 MGHRA, CDR2 YSYEKL. The V gene lost 1 base and the J gene lost 6 bases, with 9 bases spanning the gap. The DNA for the CDR3 is TGCGCCAGCAGCCAAGGATCAGGGGATGAAAAACTGTTTTTT. It translates to CASSQGSGDEKLFF.

Notes on this clone: At one of its ends the junction is not consistent with the germline gene, which may arise from a read error. The V gene is TRBV6-1, the J gene TRBJ2-5; 9 bases line up with TRBD1. From germline, CDR1 is MNHNS and CDR2 SASEGT. The CDR3 spans 15 residues. DNA for the CDR3: TGTGCCAGCAGTTCCCCGGGACAGGGCACCTACGAGCAGCACTTC. This sequence encodes CASSSPGQGTYEQHF.

This chain connects TRBV18 to TRBJ2-7; D perhaps matches TRBD2 (6 bases). The V end was cut by 0 bases, the J end by 0 bases, with 12 bases between. CDR1 and CDR2 (germline): KGHSH, LQKENI. This CDR3 is 16 amino acids long. The CDR3 coding sequence is TGTGCCAGCTCACCACCCGGTCGGGGGTCCTCCTACGAGCAGTACTTC. Protein sequence: CASSPPGRGSSYEQYF. The entire variable domain, with the rest obtained from reference TRBV18 and TRBJ2-7, is as follows: NAGVMQNPRHLVRRRGQEARLRCSPMKGHSHVYWYRQLPEEGLKFMVYLQKENIIDESGMPKERFSAEFPKEGPSILRIQQVVRGDSAAYFCASSPPGRGSSYEQYFGPGTRLTVT.

This chain joins TRBV27 and TRBJ2-3; maybe TRBD2 (5 bases). Germline assignment: CDR1 MNHEY and CDR2 SMNVEV (reference sequence). The CDR3 runs to 14 residues. Trimming removed 5 bases from V and 0 bases from J, with 9 bases in between. CDR3 sequence (DNA): TGTGCCAGCAGTGGGAGTACTAGCACAGATACGCAGTATTTT. Its protein is CASSGSTSTDTQYF.

The V gene is TRBV4-2, the J gene TRBJ1-5; the match to TRBD1 covers 7 bases. V lost 5 bases and J lost 0; bases outside the gene matches: 4. The germline gives CDR1 LGHNA, CDR2 YNFKEQ. This CDR3 region has 15 residues. The CDR3 nucleotides are TGTGCCAGCAGCACTTCAGGGGGTAGCAATCAGCCCCAGCATTTT. It specifies CASSTSGGSNQPQHF.

The chain links TRBV5-1 to TRBJ2-1; 7 bases fit TRBD1. The junction had 7 bases not matched to a gene; V was cut back by 4 bases and J by 0 bases. Germline CDR1 and CDR2: SGHRS and YFSETQ. The CDR3 contains 16 residues. The CDR3 here is CASSLTGSSSYNEQFF. CDR3 DNA sequence: TGCGCCAGCAGCCTGACAGGGTCCAGCTCCTACAATGAGCAGTTCTTC.

This chain connects TRBV7-2 to TRBJ2-5; 9 bases are shared with TRBD2. Judging by the DNA end, TRBJ2-7 fits better; the J call may be wrong. The CDR3 has 14 residues. The V gene's germline CDR1 is SGHTA and CDR2 FQGNSA. DNA for the CDR3: TGTGCCAGCAGCTTAGCCGGGACTAGCTTCGAGCAGTACTTC. This sequence encodes CASSLAGTSFEQYF.

This chain connects TRBV6-1 to TRBJ2-7; no firm D call. V was pared by 6 bases and J by 1 base, with 13 bases between. This CDR3 has 14 residues. Germline lookup yields CDR1 MNHNS and CDR2 SASEGT. DNA for the CDR3: TGTGCCAGCAGCCTCGAGAGGCGGTCCTACGAGCAGTACTTC. Protein sequence: CASSLERRSYEQYF.

The chain has TRBV7-6 and TRBJ1-1; TRBD1 might be the D (6 bases). Trimming took 2 bases from V and 5 from J, leaving 6 bases between them. The CDR3 is made up of 12 amino acids. Germline assignment: CDR1 SGHVS and CDR2 FNYEAQ. The CDR3 DNA is TGTGCCAGCAGCTTAACAGGGACTGAAGCTTTCTTT. It encodes CASSLTGTEAFF.

The count of this clone is one. V and J are TRBV14 and TRBJ2-5; TRBD2 matches 11 bases. Per the germline V gene, CDR1 is SGHDN and CDR2 is FVKESK. V shed 0 bases, J shed 5 bases, and the junction held 14 bases outside the gene matches. CDR3 length: 19 amino acids. The CDR3 nucleotides read TGTGCCAGCAGCCAAGATCGCCTAGCGGGAGGCCCGATCTGGGAGACCCAGTACTTC. It yields the protein CASSQDRLAGGPIWETQYF.

This chain uses TRBV28 with TRBJ2-1; no clear D. Germline CDR1 MDHEN, CDR2 SYDVKM. V lost 5 bases, J lost 4 bases, and 6 bases lay in between. The CDR3 loop spans 12 amino acids. The CDR3 DNA reads as TGTGCCAGCAGTACCACTTACAATGAGCAGTTCTTC. Protein product: CASSTTYNEQFF.

The CDR3 DNA reads TGCGCCAGCAGTGAGACAGGACATAGCAATCAGCCCCAGCATTTT. Protein sequence: CASSETGHSNQPQHF. The chain links TRBV10-2 to TRBJ1-5; tentative D call: TRBD1 (5 bases). There are 15 residues in the CDR3. Trimming pared 2 bases from V and 0 bases from J, leaving 8 bases between. Germline loops: CDR1 WSHSY, CDR2 SAAADI.

The chain couples TRBV2 to TRBJ2-3; a possible D gene is TRBD2 (5 bases). In germline, CDR1 is SNHLY, CDR2 FYNNEI. The V end lost 5 bases, the J end lost 0 bases, and 9 bases lay between the germline ends. The CDR3 loop spans 14 amino acids. The CDR3 region has the DNA TGTGCCAGCAGTAGCGGTACTAGCACAGATACGCAGTATTTT. It specifies CASSSGTSTDTQYF. Drawing the rest from reference TRBV2 and TRBJ2-3, the complete variable domain is EPEVTQTPSHQVTQMGQEVILRCVPISNHLYFYWYRQILGQKVEFLVSFYNNEISEKSEIFDDQFSVERPDGSNFTLKIRSTKLEDSAMYFCASSSGTSTDTQYFGPGTRLTVL.